Each of the 32 T cell receptor beta chains below was sequenced from the same sample in a study of shared clonotypes between healthy human individuals. The naive CD8 fraction comprised CD45RO-negative cells positively selected for CCR7 and excluded terminally differentiated effector memory CD45RA+ cells. Here immunoSEQ multiplex PCR was the method, and the copy in TCRdb shows in-frame clones only, minus some. Among roughly 2,000,000 clones listed, about 94% were seen once. The sequenced sample consisted of naive CD8+ T cells from PBMCs. These receptors were taken from a man younger than 30 in good health. Some clones in this sample may be carry-over from other donors' samples.

This clone was recorded only once. The chain joins TRBV13 to TRBJ2-4, with 8 bases fitting TRBD2. Looked up from germline, CDR1 is PRHDT and CDR2 is FYEKMQ (reference sequence). Trimming took 0 bases from V and 0 from J; bases not matched to a gene: 7. The CDR3 sequence is 18 residues long. The CDR3 bases are TGTGCCAGCAGCTTAGGGCGGGGGGCTGCTCTAGCCAAAAACATTCAGTACTTC. This codes for CASSLGRGAALAKNIQYF.

The chain recombines TRBV25-1 with TRBJ2-5; TRBD1 is a possible D gene (6 bases). This CDR3 comprises 14 residues. The germline V gene encodes CDR1 MGHDK and CDR2 SYGVNS. Trimming pared 5 bases from V and 0 bases from J, leaving 10 bases between. CDR3 sequence: CASSQGTYQETQYF. CDR3 nucleotide sequence: TGTGCCAGCAGTCAGGGGACGTACCAAGAGACCCAGTACTTC.

The gene calls are TRBV5-1 and TRBJ2-5; D call uncertain. The better agreement between TRBJ2-7 and the DNA end casts doubt on the J call. The germline V gene encodes CDR1 SGHRS and CDR2 YFSETQ. The CDR3 covers 12 residues. CDR3 DNA sequence: TGCGCCAGCAGCTTGATGGACGGCGAGCAGTACTTC. It encodes CASSLMDGEQYF.

The sample holds one count of this clone. The chain links TRBV5-6 to TRBJ2-7; 8 nucleotides agree with TRBD1. In germline, CDR1 is SGHDT, CDR2 YYEEEE. V gave up 2 bases and J gave up 3 bases; unmatched junction bases: 4. This CDR3 spans 14 amino acids. The CDR3 loop reads CASSFWTGFYEQYF. CDR3 coding DNA: TGTGCCAGCAGCTTTTGGACAGGGTTCTACGAGCAGTACTTC.

The chain carries TRBV28 and TRBJ2-2; 7 nucleotides line up with TRBD2. V shed 6 bases, J shed 7 bases, and the junction held 11 bases outside the gene matches. The CDR3 is 15 amino acids. Germline CDR1 MDHEN, CDR2 SYDVKM. CDR3 sequence: CASSHPLGGSGELFF. Written as DNA, the CDR3 is TGTGCCAGCAGCCACCCCCTCGGCGGGAGCGGGGAGCTGTTTTTT.

The genes are TRBV5-6 and TRBJ2-7, with D hard to call. V dropped 2 bases and J dropped 2 bases, with 11 bases sitting between them. Germline CDR1 and CDR2: SGHDT and YYEEEE. This CDR3 spans 14 amino acids. The CDR3 region has the DNA TGTGCCAGCAGCTTTCAAAGACGAACCTACGAGCAGTACTTC. Protein product: CASSFQRRTYEQYF.

The chain uses TRBV2 and TRBJ2-7, with D perhaps TRBD1 or TRBD2 (5 bases each). Germline-derived CDR1 and CDR2 are SNHLY and FYNNEI. The V and J ends lost 4 bases and 3 bases respectively, with 16 bases between them. The CDR3 totals 15 residues. CDR3 bases: TGTGCCAGCAGTGCACTAGAGACAGAACTCTACGAGCAGTACTTC. This codes for CASSALETELYEQYF.

This clone was recorded a few times. This chain uses TRBV2 with TRBJ1-2; 8 bases fit TRBD1. There are 14 residues in the CDR3. Germline CDR1 is SNHLY and CDR2 is FYNNEI. Trimming cost V 5 bases and J 8 bases; bases outside gene matches: 10. Written as DNA, the CDR3 is TGTGCCAGCAGTAGACAGGGGATGGAAAAGGGCTACACCTTC. Its protein is CASSRQGMEKGYTF.

The V and J genes are TRBV28 and TRBJ2-2, with TRBD2 matching 8 bases. The J segment lost 3 bases and the V segment lost 6 bases, leaving 9 bases of the junction unmatched. The CDR3 has 16 amino acids. Germline lookup yields CDR1 MDHEN and CDR2 SYDVKM. For the CDR3, the DNA is TGTGCCAGCAGCTATAGCGGGATTAGGGACACCGGGGAGCTGTTTTTT. Amino acids: CASSYSGIRDTGELFF.

The V gene is TRBV6-1, the J gene TRBJ1-2; 8 bases are a match to TRBD1. V dropped 4 bases and J dropped 3; count of bases not matched to a gene: 7. CDR1 is MNHNS and CDR2 is SASEGT in the germline V gene. The CDR3 has 15 residues. CDR3 sequence reads: CASSVWTGPDYGYTF. The CDR3 DNA follows: TGTGCCAGCAGTGTCTGGACAGGGCCTGACTATGGCTACACCTTC.

The V and J genes are TRBV7-9 and TRBJ2-1; 8 positions agree with TRBD2. This CDR3 spans 16 amino acids. With V trimmed by 5 bases and J by 2 bases, 8 bases remained unmatched. Germline V gene lookup returns CDR1 SEHNR and CDR2 FQNEAQ (reference sequence). CDR3 sequence: CASSGKSGSPYNEQFF. CDR3 coding DNA: TGTGCCAGCAGCGGAAAAAGCGGGAGTCCCTACAATGAGCAGTTCTTC.

The table lists this clone with a count of one. V usage is TRBV28 and J usage is TRBJ2-5, with D possibly being TRBD1 (5 bases). Germline CDR1 reads MDHEN; CDR2 reads SYDVKM. CDR3 size: 14 residues. The V gene lost 2 bases and the J gene lost 1 base, with 8 bases spanning the gap. This CDR3 is CASSLDSFQETQYF. As DNA, the CDR3 is TGTGCCAGCAGTTTAGACAGCTTCCAAGAGACCCAGTACTTC.

The CDR3 protein is CASSPRDGVDTQYF. DNA for the CDR3: TGTGCCAGTAGTCCGCGGGACGGCGTCGATACGCAGTATTTT. This chain connects TRBV19 to TRBJ2-3, with a tentative D call TRBD2 (6 bases). Germline CDR1 LNHDA, CDR2 SQIVND (reference sequence). The V end was cut by 5 bases, the J end by 6 bases, with 15 bases between. The CDR3 runs 14 residues.

This chain uses TRBV4-1 with TRBJ1-3; D is perhaps TRBD1 (6 bases). The V and J ends lost 6 bases and 7 bases respectively, with 19 bases between them. Germline V CDR1 and CDR2: MGHRA, YSYEKL. The CDR3 is 15 amino acids. CDR3 region: CASSSDRTAQNTIYF. DNA for the CDR3: TGCGCCAGCAGTTCCGACAGGACTGCCCAGAACACCATATATTTT.

The V gene is TRBV6-4, the J gene TRBJ1-2, with TRBD1 as a possible D gene (5 bases). The CDR3 sequence is 13 residues long. Per germline, CDR1 MRHNA and CDR2 SNTAGT. Trimming took 3 bases from V and 4 from J, leaving 9 bases between them. The chain's CDR3 is CASSERRGYGYTF. CDR3 nucleotide sequence: TGTGCCAGCAGTGAGAGGAGGGGCTATGGCTACACCTTC.

This clone was counted between two and nine times. The chain employs TRBV9 and TRBJ1-1; 8 bases match TRBD1. CDR1 and CDR2 (germline): SGDLS, YYNGEE. The CDR3 is made up of 15 amino acids. Trimming removed 0 bases from V and 1 base from J; junction bases left unmatched: 2. The CDR3 loop reads CASSVVTGANTEAFF. Written as DNA, the CDR3 is TGTGCCAGCAGCGTAGTGACAGGGGCGAACACTGAAGCTTTCTTT.

This chain uses TRBV6-1 with TRBJ1-2; 10 bases match TRBD1. CDR1 and CDR2 from the germline V gene are MNHNS and SASEGT. V was pared by 3 bases and J by 4 bases, with 11 bases of the junction left unmatched. This CDR3 contains 17 residues. CDR3 bases: TGTGCCAGCAGTGACCCCCGGGACAGGGGAACCTTCTATGGCTACACCTTC. Residues: CASSDPRDRGTFYGYTF.

The rearrangement joins TRBV6-5 to TRBJ2-2; D tentatively reads TRBD1 or TRBD2 (5 bases each). Trimming pared 2 bases from V and 6 bases from J, leaving 16 bases between. There are 16 residues in the CDR3. CDR1 is MNHEY and CDR2 is SVGAGI in the germline V gene. CDR3 in amino acids: CASSYRGPQYAGELFF. In nucleotides, the CDR3 is TGTGCCAGCAGTTACCGGGGCCCGCAGTACGCCGGGGAGCTGTTTTTT.

V gene TRBV7-9 combines with J gene TRBJ2-1; 7 bases line up with TRBD2. The CDR3 has 15 residues. Trimming took 7 bases from V and 4 from J; bases not matched to a gene: 10. CDR1 and CDR2 (germline): SEHNR, FQNEAQ (reference sequence). In DNA, the CDR3 is TGTGCCAGCAACCTTCTAGCGGAGTTTTACAATGAGCAGTTCTTC. Encoded protein: CASNLLAEFYNEQFF.

The chain uses TRBV5-1 and TRBJ2-1; 10 bases match TRBD2. Unmatched junction bases numbered 2, after V lost 2 bases and J lost 0 bases. CDR1 is SGHRS and CDR2 is YFSETQ in the germline V gene. The CDR3 totals 16 residues. CDR3 sequence (DNA): TGCGCCAGCAGCTTTAGGACTAGCGGCTCCTACAATGAGCAGTTCTTC. As protein: CASSFRTSGSYNEQFF. Together with reference TRBV5-1 and TRBJ2-1, the CDR3 gives the full variable domain: KAGVTQTPRYLIKTRGQQVTLSCSPISGHRSVSWYQQTPGQGLQFLFEYFSETQRNKGNFPGRFSGRQFSNSRSEMNVSTLELGDSALYLCASSFRTSGSYNEQFFGPGTRLTVL.

This chain connects TRBV4-2 to TRBJ2-1, with D possibly being TRBD2 (6 bases). The CDR3 totals 17 residues. From germline, CDR1 is LGHNA and CDR2 YNFKEQ. Trimming took off 2 bases at V and 4 bases at J, with 18 bases between the two ends. The CDR3 protein is CASSQRQAGPGYNEQFF. Here the CDR3 DNA reads TGTGCCAGCAGCCAAAGGCAGGCGGGGCCGGGGTACAATGAGCAGTTCTTC.

The rearrangement links TRBV7-6 to TRBJ2-3; 14 nucleotides match TRBD2. CDR1 SGHVS and CDR2 FNYEAQ come from the germline V gene. The CDR3 sequence is 16 residues long. The V and J ends lost 5 bases and 5 bases, in that order; junction bases with no gene match: 6. The CDR3 DNA reads TGTGCCAGCAGCCCGGGACTAGCGGGAGTTGTAGATACGCAGTATTTT. It yields the protein CASSPGLAGVVDTQYF.

V usage is TRBV28 and J usage is TRBJ2-7; D is unclear. V was cut by 2 bases and J by 0 bases, with 14 bases left in between. CDR1 MDHEN and CDR2 SYDVKM come from the germline V gene. The CDR3 runs 16 residues. The CDR3 nucleotides are TGTGCCAGCAGTTTACCCCGGCAGGAACCCTCCTACGAGCAGTACTTC. Its protein is CASSLPRQEPSYEQYF.

CDR3 sequence reads: CASSQGGRQAKNIQYF. The CDR3, as DNA: TGCGCCAGCAGCCAAGGGGGCAGGCAGGCCAAAAACATTCAGTACTTC. This chain connects TRBV4-1 to TRBJ2-4; perhaps TRBD1 as D (5 bases). V gave up 1 base and J gave up 1 base, with 11 bases separating them. This CDR3 region has 16 residues. Germline CDR1 MGHRA, CDR2 YSYEKL.

As to this clone: This sample also contains other DNA sequences that code for the same CDR3. V usage is TRBV28 and J usage is TRBJ2-7; D remains ambiguous. The CDR3 runs to 12 residues. Germline V gives CDR1 MDHEN, CDR2 SYDVKM. Deletions cut 2 bases from V and 7 bases from J, with 9 bases between. Here the CDR3 reads CASSLRAGEQYF. In nucleotides, the CDR3 is TGTGCCAGCAGTTTAAGGGCCGGGGAGCAGTACTTC.

This chain connects TRBV28 to TRBJ1-3, with D uncertain. The germline V gene has CDR1 MDHEN and CDR2 SYDVKM. V gave up 9 bases and J gave up 0 bases, with 9 bases separating them. The CDR3 is 13 residues long. CDR3 protein: CASHQSSGNTIYF. CDR3 DNA: TGTGCCAGTCATCAGTCCTCTGGAAACACCATATATTTT.

V gene TRBV6-5 combines with J gene TRBJ2-7; the D gene could be TRBD1 or TRBD2 (5 bases each). Trimming took off 2 bases at V and 0 bases at J, with 14 bases between the two ends. The CDR3 consists of 16 residues. Per germline, CDR1 MNHEY and CDR2 SVGAGI. Here the CDR3 reads CASSYAPGTTSYEQYF. In nucleotides, the CDR3 is TGTGCCAGCAGTTACGCCCCCGGGACGACCTCCTACGAGCAGTACTTC.

V usage is TRBV13 and J usage is TRBJ2-5; the match to TRBD2 covers 8 bases. This CDR3 spans 15 amino acids. The V and J ends lost 7 bases and 5 bases, in that order; junction bases with no gene match: 12. Germline-derived CDR1 and CDR2 are PRHDT and FYEKMQ (reference sequence). The CDR3 reads CASTEKWGGGETQYF. The CDR3 nucleotides are TGTGCCAGCACCGAAAAATGGGGCGGGGGGGAGACCCAGTACTTC.

The J gene is TRBJ2-7, the V gene TRBV4-3; D remains unclear. Trimming removed 4 bases from V and 2 bases from J, with 12 bases in between. CDR3 length: 14 residues. CDR1 and CDR2 from the germline V gene are LGHNA and YSLEER. Here the CDR3 reads CASSLRTGPYEQYF. CDR3 nucleotides: TGCGCCAGCAGCCTACGGACGGGTCCCTACGAGCAGTACTTC.

CDR3 nucleotide sequence: TGTGCCAGCAGCCAACTCACCCGGGGCTCCTACGAGCAGTACTTC. Encoded protein: CASSQLTRGSYEQYF. V and J are TRBV4-2 and TRBJ2-7, with D possibly TRBD2 on 5 matching bases. CDR3 length equals 15 residues. The ends were cut back, 2 bases at V and 0 bases at J, with 11 bases in the middle. Germline V CDR1 and CDR2: LGHNA, YNFKEQ.

This chain joins TRBV5-1 and TRBJ2-3; 10 bases fit TRBD2. Germline loops: CDR1 SGHRS, CDR2 YFSETQ. The CDR3 loop spans 16 amino acids. Losses at the gene ends were 2 bases for V and 5 bases for J; bases not matched to a gene: 8. CDR3 sequence: CASSFRSGRDGDTQYF. The CDR3 region has the DNA TGCGCCAGCAGCTTTCGAAGCGGGAGGGATGGAGATACGCAGTATTTT. The variable domain in full, completed from reference TRBV5-1 and TRBJ2-3, reads KAGVTQTPRYLIKTRGQQVTLSCSPISGHRSVSWYQQTPGQGLQFLFEYFSETQRNKGNFPGRFSGRQFSNSRSEMNVSTLELGDSALYLCASSFRSGRDGDTQYFGPGTRLTVL.

This chain joins TRBV19 and TRBJ2-1, with D possibly called TRBD1 or TRBD2 (5 bases each). The CDR3 is made up of 15 amino acids. Germline CDR1 and CDR2: LNHDA and SQIVND (reference sequence). Trimming shortened V by 3 bases and J by 6 bases, and 15 bases separated the two germline ends. CDR3 residues: CASSIFGASLNEQFF. The CDR3 DNA is TGTGCCAGTAGTATCTTCGGGGCTTCCCTCAATGAGCAGTTCTTC.